This T cell receptor beta chain emerged from a study of blood T cell repertoires in COVID-19. Study-wide background: Donors in the United States, Italy and Spain gave samples during acute or convalescent COVID-19. From T cells, B-cell-depleted T cells, or PBMCs came the material, which was cDNA or gDNA.

This CDR3 contains 15 residues. V lost 8 bases and J lost 6, with 22 bases in between. Per germline, CDR1 MNHEY and CDR2 SVGAGI. Authors' processing steps: Nucleated cell number was recorded as an estimate derived from reference gene primer amplification. The method was immunoSEQ multiplex PCR; TCRdb's version includes in-frame clones alone and lacks a portion of them. D and trimming come from the DNA, and the V and J calls and clone size come from that table. The sample yields roughly 350,000 clones, 87% seen once. Recruited during active infection, patients (from Seattle) were subsequently followed longitudinally.

Material: peripheral blood. The source is a woman in her forties or fifties with COVID-19, enrolled during active disease. The chain employs TRBV6-5 and TRBJ1-2; possibly TRBD1 for D (5 bases). The CDR3 loop is CASRRDGGSTNGYTF. The CDR3 DNA reads as TGTGCCAGCCGTCGTGACGGGGGGTCCACCAATGGCTACACCTTC.